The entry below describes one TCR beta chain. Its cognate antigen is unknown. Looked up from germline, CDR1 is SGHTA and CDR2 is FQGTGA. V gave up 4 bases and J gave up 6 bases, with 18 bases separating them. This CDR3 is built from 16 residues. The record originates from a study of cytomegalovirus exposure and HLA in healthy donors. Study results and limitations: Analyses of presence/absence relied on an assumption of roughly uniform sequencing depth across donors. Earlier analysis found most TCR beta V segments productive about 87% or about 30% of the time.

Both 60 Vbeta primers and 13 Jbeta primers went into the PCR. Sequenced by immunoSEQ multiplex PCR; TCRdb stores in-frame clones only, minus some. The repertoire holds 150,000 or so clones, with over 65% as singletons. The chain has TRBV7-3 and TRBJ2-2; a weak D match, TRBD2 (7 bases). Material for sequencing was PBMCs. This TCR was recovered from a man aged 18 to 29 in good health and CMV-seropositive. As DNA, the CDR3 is TGTGCCAGCAGCTCTCAGGGGCAGCGGGGTGCCGGGGAGCTGTTTTTT. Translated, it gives CASSSQGQRGAGELFF.